Each of the 11 T cell receptor beta chains below was sequenced from the same sample in a study of T cells after yellow fever vaccination. TCRdb reprocessed the 5' RACE reads with MiXCR, giving one entry per CDR3 protein. Of tens of thousands of distinct CDR3 sequences listed, 7.7% are singletons. Sequenced material: CD8+ T cells sorted from PBMCs, taken on the day of the yellow fever booster vaccination. These receptors were collected from a man aged 30-40 years who received the YFV17D yellow fever vaccine.

This clonotype was recorded a few times. The chain uses TRBV11-1 and TRBJ2-1, with 16 positions matching TRBD2. This CDR3 has 21 residues. The germline V gene has CDR1 SGHAT and CDR2 FQDESV (reference sequence). The trim removed 5 bases at V and 1 base at J, leaving 14 bases unmatched. The CDR3 DNA is TGTGCCAGCAGCCCCGCAGGGACTAGCGGGAGGGCCGGAGGTTCCTACAATGAGCAGTTCTTC. This codes for CASSPAGTSGRAGGSYNEQFF.

In this sample, this clonotype turned up a few times. The J gene is TRBJ1-4, the V gene TRBV12-3 or TRBV12-4; 7 bases line up with TRBD1. The CDR3 totals 15 residues. V shed 4 bases, J shed 12 bases, and the junction held 14 bases outside the gene matches. The DNA of the CDR3 is TGTGCCAGCAGTTCGGCCGACAGGGCCTTAAAGGAACTGTTTTTT. It specifies CASSSADRALKELFF.

This clonotype was seen only a few times. The V call is TRBV12-3 or TRBV12-4, the J call TRBJ2-5; D not certain. The length of the CDR3 is 13 residues. Trimming shortened V by 0 bases and J by 5 bases, and 7 bases separated the two germline ends. The CDR3: CASSLALWETQYF. In nucleotides, the CDR3 is TGTGCCAGCAGTTTAGCCCTTTGGGAGACCCAGTACTTC.

This clonotype has ten or more counts. This chain links TRBV29-1 with TRBJ2-3; no reliable D call. This CDR3 has 12 residues. Germline CDR1 is SQVTM and CDR2 is ANQGSEA. Trimming took 6 bases from V and 2 from J, leaving 9 bases between them. The CDR3 reads CSVTSYTDTQYF. As DNA, the CDR3 is TGCAGCGTAACATCCTACACAGATACGCAGTATTTT.

In this sample, this clonotype turned up a few times. This chain links TRBV11-2 with TRBJ2-1; tentative D call: TRBD2 (5 bases). Trimming removed 5 bases at V and 5 bases at J, with 16 bases between. The CDR3 runs to 15 residues. Germline loops: CDR1 SGHAT, CDR2 FQNNGV. The CDR3 loop is CASSGQGRPNNEQFF. The DNA of the CDR3 is TGTGCCAGCAGCGGCCAAGGGAGACCGAACAATGAGCAGTTCTTC.

This clonotype came up a few times. V gene TRBV19 combines with J gene TRBJ2-7; D is perhaps TRBD1 or TRBD2 (6 bases each). The CDR3 covers 15 residues. The germline V gene has CDR1 LNHDA and CDR2 SQIVND (reference sequence). V was cut by 5 bases and J by 2 bases, with 16 bases left in between. CDR3 amino acids: CASSRGQGITYEQYF. The DNA for the CDR3 is TGTGCCAGTAGTCGGGGGCAGGGCATCACCTACGAGCAGTACTTC. The full variable domain, its missing parts supplied by reference TRBV19 and TRBJ2-7, is DGGITQSPKYLFRKEGQNVTLSCEQNLNHDAMYWYRQDPGQGLRLIYYSQIVNDFQKGDIAEGYSVSREKKESFPLTVTSAQKNPTAFYLCASSRGQGITYEQYFGPGTRLTVT.

V and J are TRBV5-1 and TRBJ2-1; 7 nucleotides agree with TRBD2. V lost 3 bases to trimming and J lost 7 bases; unmatched junction nucleotides: 10. The CDR3 covers 15 residues. The V gene's germline CDR1 is SGHRS and CDR2 YFSETQ. CDR3 sequence reads: CASSSTGRGRNEQFF. The CDR3 DNA reads TGCGCCAGCAGCTCCACGGGGCGGGGGAGAAATGAGCAGTTCTTC. The complete variable domain, with remaining parts taken from reference TRBV5-1 and TRBJ2-1, reads KAGVTQTPRYLIKTRGQQVTLSCSPISGHRSVSWYQQTPGQGLQFLFEYFSETQRNKGNFPGRFSGRQFSNSRSEMNVSTLELGDSALYLCASSSTGRGRNEQFFGPGTRLTVL.

In this sample, this clonotype turned up a few times. The chain carries TRBV7-3 and TRBJ2-3; 11 positions match TRBD2. CDR3 length equals 18 residues. The germline gives CDR1 SGHTA, CDR2 FQGTGA. The V segment lost 1 base and the J segment 0 bases; nucleotides outside the gene matches: 6. This CDR3 is CASSLMGLADTSTDTQYF. CDR3 nucleotides: TGTGCCAGCAGCTTAATGGGACTAGCGGATACAAGCACAGATACGCAGTATTTT.

This clonotype was counted once. Just one base apart from a much larger clone, this may be a read error. The chain joins TRBV12-3 or TRBV12-4 to TRBJ1-4; no reliable D call. The CDR3 contains 14 residues. The CDR3 DNA sequence: TGTACCAGCAGCGCCGGGATAAGAGGTGAAAAACTGTTTTTT. Protein product: CTSSAGIRGEKLFF.

The V and J genes are TRBV7-9 and TRBJ2-3; D is possibly TRBD2 (6 bases). The CDR3 runs 15 residues. CDR1 and CDR2 from the germline V gene are SEHNR and FQNEAQ (reference sequence). The V end was cut by 6 bases, the J end by 4 bases, with 17 bases between. CDR3 DNA: TGTGCCAGCAGTTTCGGGCGGGAATCACCAGATACGCAGTATTTT. This encodes CASSFGRESPDTQYF.

This clonotype has a handful of counts. The gene calls are TRBV29-1 and TRBJ2-5; no firm D call. The CDR3 consists of 12 residues. Germline V CDR1 and CDR2: SQVTM, ANQGSEA. The V end was cut by 7 bases, the J end by 2 bases, with 11 bases between. The CDR3 spells CSAIGPQETQYF. DNA for the CDR3: TGCAGCGCAATTGGGCCGCAAGAGACCCAGTACTTC.